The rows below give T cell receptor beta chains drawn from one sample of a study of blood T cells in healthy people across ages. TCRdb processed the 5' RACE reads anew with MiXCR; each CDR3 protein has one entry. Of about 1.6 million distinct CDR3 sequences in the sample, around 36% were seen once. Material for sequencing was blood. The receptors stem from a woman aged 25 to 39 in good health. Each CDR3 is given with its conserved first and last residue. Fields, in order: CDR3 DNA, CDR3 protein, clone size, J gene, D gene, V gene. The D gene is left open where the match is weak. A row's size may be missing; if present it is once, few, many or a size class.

CDR3nt: TGTGCCAGCAGCTATACTAGCGGGGAGACCCAGTACTTC; CDR3aa: CASSYTSGETQYF; abundance: few; j_gene: TRBJ2-5; d_gene: TRBD2; v_gene: TRBV7-9
CDR3nt: TGTGCCAGCAGCTTATCCGTGAAGAGTCCTTTCTGGGAGACCCAGTACTTC; CDR3aa: CASSLSVKSPFWETQYF; abundance: -; j_gene: TRBJ2-5; d_gene: -; v_gene: TRBV7-9
CDR3nt: TGTGCCAGCACCCTCAGGGGCCTTACAGGTTCACCCCTCCACTTT; CDR3aa: CASTLRGLTGSPLHF; abundance: -; j_gene: TRBJ1-6; d_gene: -; v_gene: TRBV27
CDR3nt: TGTGCCAGCAGTTTACCAGCGGACGGATACGAGCAGTACTTC; CDR3aa: CASSLPADGYEQYF; abundance: -; j_gene: TRBJ2-7; d_gene: -; v_gene: TRBV28
CDR3nt: TGTGCCAGCAGTTATATTCGGGAACAAGAGACCCAGTACTTC; CDR3aa: CASSYIREQETQYF; abundance: -; j_gene: TRBJ2-5; d_gene: -; v_gene: TRBV6-9
CDR3nt: TGCAGTGCCACTAAACCACTAGCGGAACACAATGAGCAGTTCTTC; CDR3aa: CSATKPLAEHNEQFF; abundance: -; j_gene: TRBJ2-1; d_gene: TRBD2; v_gene: TRBV20-1
CDR3nt: TGTGCCAGCAGCTTAGAGAGTTCCCCTTACAATGAGCAGTTCTTC; CDR3aa: CASSLESSPYNEQFF; abundance: many; j_gene: TRBJ2-1; d_gene: -; v_gene: TRBV11-2
CDR3nt: TGTGCCAGCAGTTTTCGAGAAAAGACCCAGTACTTC; CDR3aa: CASSFREKTQYF; abundance: few; j_gene: TRBJ2-5; d_gene: -; v_gene: TRBV12-3/TRBV12-4
CDR3nt: TGCAGCGTTGATGAACAGAGAAACTACAATGAGCAGTTCTTC; CDR3aa: CSVDEQRNYNEQFF; abundance: many; j_gene: TRBJ2-1; d_gene: -; v_gene: TRBV29-1
CDR3nt: TGCGCCAGCGGCCGGGACCCGAGCTCCTACGAGCAGTACTTC; CDR3aa: CASGRDPSSYEQYF; abundance: -; j_gene: TRBJ2-7; d_gene: -; v_gene: TRBV5-1
CDR3nt: TGTGCCACCAGTGGCAGGACAGAAATTCATGCCAACACAGATACGCAGTATTTT; CDR3aa: CATSGRTEIHANTDTQYF; abundance: -; j_gene: TRBJ2-3; d_gene: -; v_gene: TRBV24-1